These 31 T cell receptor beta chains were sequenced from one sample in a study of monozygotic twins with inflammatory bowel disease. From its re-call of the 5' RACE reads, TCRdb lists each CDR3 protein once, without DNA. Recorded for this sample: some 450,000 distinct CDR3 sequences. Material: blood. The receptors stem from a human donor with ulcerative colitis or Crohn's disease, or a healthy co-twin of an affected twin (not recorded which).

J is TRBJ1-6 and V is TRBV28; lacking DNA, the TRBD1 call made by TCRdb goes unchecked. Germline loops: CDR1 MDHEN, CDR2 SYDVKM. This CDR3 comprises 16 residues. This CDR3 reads CASSVLSPPSDSPLHF.

The CDR3 here is CASSLNYEQFF. The genes are TRBV5-1 and TRBJ2-1. The CDR3 length is 11 residues. Germline CDR1 SGHRS, CDR2 YFSETQ.

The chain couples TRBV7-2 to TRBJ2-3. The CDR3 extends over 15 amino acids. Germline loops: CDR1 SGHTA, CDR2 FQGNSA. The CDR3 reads CASSLHSTNTDTQYF. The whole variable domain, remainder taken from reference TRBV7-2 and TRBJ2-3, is GAGVSQSPSNKVTEKGKDVELRCDPISGHTALYWYRQSLGQGLEFLIYFQGNSAPDKSGLPSDRFSAERTGGSVSTLTIQRTQQEDSAVYLCASSLHSTNTDTQYFGPGTRLTVL.

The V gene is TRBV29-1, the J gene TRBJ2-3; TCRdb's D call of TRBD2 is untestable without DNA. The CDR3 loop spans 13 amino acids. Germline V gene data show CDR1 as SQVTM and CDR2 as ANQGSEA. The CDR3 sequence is CSLPGGPGDTQYF.

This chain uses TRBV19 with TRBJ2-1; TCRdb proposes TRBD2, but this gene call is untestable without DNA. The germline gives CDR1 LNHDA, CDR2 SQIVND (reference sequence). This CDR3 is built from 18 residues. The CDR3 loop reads CASRRTPPLAGGPSEQFF.

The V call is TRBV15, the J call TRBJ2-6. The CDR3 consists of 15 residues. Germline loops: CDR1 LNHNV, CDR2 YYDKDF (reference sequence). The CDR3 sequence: CATSTQRPGANVLTF.

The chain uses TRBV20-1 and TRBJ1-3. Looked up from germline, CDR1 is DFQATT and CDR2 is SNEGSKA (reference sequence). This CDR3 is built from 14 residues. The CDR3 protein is CSASIGASGNTIYF.

The CDR3 reads CASSRQAAAEKLFF. V is TRBV7-9 and J is TRBJ1-4. Germline CDR1 SEHNR, CDR2 FQNEAQ (reference sequence). The CDR3 has 14 residues.

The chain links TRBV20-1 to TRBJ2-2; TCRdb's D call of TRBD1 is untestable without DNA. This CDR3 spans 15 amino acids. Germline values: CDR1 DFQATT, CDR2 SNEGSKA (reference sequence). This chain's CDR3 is CSARGRVRSTGELFF.

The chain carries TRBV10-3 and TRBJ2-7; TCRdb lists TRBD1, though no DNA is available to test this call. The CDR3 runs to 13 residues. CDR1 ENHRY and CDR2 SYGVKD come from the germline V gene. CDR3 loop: CAIRDDRYHEQYF.

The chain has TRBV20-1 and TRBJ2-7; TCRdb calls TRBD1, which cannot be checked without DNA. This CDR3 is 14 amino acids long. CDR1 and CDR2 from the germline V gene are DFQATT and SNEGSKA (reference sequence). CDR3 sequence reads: CSANSGPGVYEQYF.

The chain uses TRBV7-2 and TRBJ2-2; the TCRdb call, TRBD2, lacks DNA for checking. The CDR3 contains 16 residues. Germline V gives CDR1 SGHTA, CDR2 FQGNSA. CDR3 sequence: CASSLDPTSPLRELFF.

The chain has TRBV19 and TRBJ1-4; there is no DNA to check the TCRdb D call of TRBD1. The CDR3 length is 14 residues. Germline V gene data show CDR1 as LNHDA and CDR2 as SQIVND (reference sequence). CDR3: CASTRPGQREKLFF.

CDR3 amino acids: CSGHRGSGNTIYF. The chain links TRBV29-1 to TRBJ1-3; TCRdb reports TRBD1, a call that lacks DNA to check it against. CDR1 and CDR2 from the germline V gene are SQVTM and ANQGSEA. This CDR3 spans 13 amino acids. The variable domain in full, completed from reference TRBV29-1 and TRBJ1-3, reads SAVISQKPSRDICQRGTSLTIQCQVDSQVTMMFWYRQQPGQSLTLIATANQGSEATYESGFVIDKFPISRPNLTFSTLTVSNMSPEDSSIYLCSGHRGSGNTIYFGEGSWLTVV.

CDR3 residues: CASSNPRGPQHF. The chain has TRBV12-3 or TRBV12-4 and TRBJ1-5. The CDR3 has 12 residues.

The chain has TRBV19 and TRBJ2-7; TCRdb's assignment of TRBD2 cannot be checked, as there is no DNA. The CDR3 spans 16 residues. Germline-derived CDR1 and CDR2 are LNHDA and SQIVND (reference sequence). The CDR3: CASSIGPPSGRDEQYF.

CDR3 protein: CSARAGTSGHQETQYF. This chain connects TRBV20-1 to TRBJ2-5; the TCRdb call, TRBD2, lacks DNA for checking. CDR3 length: 16 amino acids. CDR1 is DFQATT, CDR2 SNEGSKA, per germline (reference sequence).

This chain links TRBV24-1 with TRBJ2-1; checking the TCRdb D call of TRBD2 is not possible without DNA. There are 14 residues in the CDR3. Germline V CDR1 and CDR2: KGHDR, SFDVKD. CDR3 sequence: CATSDSPGRDEQFF.

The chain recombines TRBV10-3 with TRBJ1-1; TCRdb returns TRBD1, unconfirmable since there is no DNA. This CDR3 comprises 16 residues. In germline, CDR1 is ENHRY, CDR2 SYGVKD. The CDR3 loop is CAISGNEGALNTEAFF.

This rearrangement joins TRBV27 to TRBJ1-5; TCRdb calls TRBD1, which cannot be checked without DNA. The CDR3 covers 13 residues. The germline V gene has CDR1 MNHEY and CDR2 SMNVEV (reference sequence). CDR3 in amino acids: CASSPGQRQPQHF.

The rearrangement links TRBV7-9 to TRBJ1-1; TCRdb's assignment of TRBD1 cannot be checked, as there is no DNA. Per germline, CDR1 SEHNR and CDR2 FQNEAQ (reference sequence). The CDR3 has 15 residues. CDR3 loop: CASSLRERGSTEAFF. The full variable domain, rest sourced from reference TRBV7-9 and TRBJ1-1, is DTGVSQNPRHKITKRGQNVTFRCDPISEHNRLYWYRQTLGQGPEFLTYFQNEAQLEKSRLLSDRFSAERPKGSFSTLEIQRTEQGDSAMYLCASSLRERGSTEAFFGQGTRLTVV.

The CDR3 is CASSLGTRGANEQFF. The chain joins TRBV11-2 to TRBJ2-1; the D call of TRBD2 rests on TCRdb alone, since no DNA is present to check it. The CDR3 loop spans 15 amino acids. CDR1 is SGHAT, CDR2 FQNNGV, per germline.

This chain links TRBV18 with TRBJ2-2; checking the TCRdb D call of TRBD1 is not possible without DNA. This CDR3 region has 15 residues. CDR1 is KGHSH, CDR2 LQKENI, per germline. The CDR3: CASSPNQGFTGELFF.

CDR3 protein: CSAAQRQGSLDTQYF. The chain uses TRBV20-1 and TRBJ2-3; TCRdb lists TRBD1, though no DNA is available to test this call. The CDR3 spans 15 residues. Germline assignment: CDR1 DFQATT and CDR2 SNEGSKA (reference sequence).

CDR3 sequence: CSARDSNQETQYF. The V and J genes are TRBV20-1 and TRBJ2-5. CDR1 and CDR2 from the germline V gene are DFQATT and SNEGSKA (reference sequence). The CDR3 covers 13 residues.

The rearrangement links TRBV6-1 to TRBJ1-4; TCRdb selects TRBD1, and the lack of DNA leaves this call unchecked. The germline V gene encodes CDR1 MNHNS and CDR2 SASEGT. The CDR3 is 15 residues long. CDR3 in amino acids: CASRPQGGTNEKLFF.

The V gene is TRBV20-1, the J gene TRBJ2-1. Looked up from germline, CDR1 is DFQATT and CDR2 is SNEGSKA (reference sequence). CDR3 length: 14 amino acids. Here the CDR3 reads CSATPQGPYNEQFF.

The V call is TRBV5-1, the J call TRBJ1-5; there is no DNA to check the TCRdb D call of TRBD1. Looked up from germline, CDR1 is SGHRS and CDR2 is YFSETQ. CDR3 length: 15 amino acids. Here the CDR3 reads CASSRTGDSNQPQHF. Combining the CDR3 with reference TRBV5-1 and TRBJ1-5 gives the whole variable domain KAGVTQTPRYLIKTRGQQVTLSCSPISGHRSVSWYQQTPGQGLQFLFEYFSETQRNKGNFPGRFSGRQFSNSRSEMNVSTLELGDSALYLCASSRTGDSNQPQHFGDGTRLSIL.

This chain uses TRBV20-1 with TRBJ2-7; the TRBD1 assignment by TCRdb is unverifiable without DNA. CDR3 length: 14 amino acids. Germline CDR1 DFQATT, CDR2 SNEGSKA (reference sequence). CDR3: CSARDTRTVHEQYF.

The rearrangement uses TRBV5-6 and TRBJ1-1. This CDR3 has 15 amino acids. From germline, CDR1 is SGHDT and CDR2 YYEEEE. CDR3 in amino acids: CASSLDRKGNTEAFF.

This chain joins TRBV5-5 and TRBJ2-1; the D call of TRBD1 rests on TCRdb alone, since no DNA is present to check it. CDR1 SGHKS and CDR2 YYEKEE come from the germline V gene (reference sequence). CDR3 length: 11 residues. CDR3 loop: CASSQDRGKFF. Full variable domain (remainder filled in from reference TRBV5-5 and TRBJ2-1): DAGVTQSPTHLIKTRGQQVTLRCSPISGHKSVSWYQQVLGQGPQFIFQYYEKEERGRGNFPDRFSARQFPNYSSELNVNALLLGDSALYLCASSQDRGKFFGPGTRLTVL.